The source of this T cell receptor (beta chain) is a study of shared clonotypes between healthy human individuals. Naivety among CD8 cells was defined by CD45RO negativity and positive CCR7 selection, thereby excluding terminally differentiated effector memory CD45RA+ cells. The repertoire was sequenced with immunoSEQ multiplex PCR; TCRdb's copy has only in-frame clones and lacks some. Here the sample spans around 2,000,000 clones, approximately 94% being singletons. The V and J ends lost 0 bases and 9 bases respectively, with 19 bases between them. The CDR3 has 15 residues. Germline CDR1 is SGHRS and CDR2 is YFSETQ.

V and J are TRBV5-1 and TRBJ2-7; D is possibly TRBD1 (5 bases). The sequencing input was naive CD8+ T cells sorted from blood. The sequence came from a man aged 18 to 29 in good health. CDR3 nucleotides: TGCGCCAGCAGCTTGGACGCTACAGGCATCGGCGGGCAGTACTTC. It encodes CASSLDATGIGGQYF.